The rows below give T cell receptor beta chains drawn from one sample of a study of shared clonotypes between healthy human individuals. Repertoires were generated with immunoSEQ multiplex PCR, while TCRdb's copy carries only in-frame clones and drops some. This sample carries about 690,000 clones, 90% of them seen once, and the ten largest clones take about 33%. The specimen sequenced was memory CD8+ T cells from PBMCs. The receptors originated from a man aged 18 to 30 in good health. Some clones in this sample may be carry-over from other donors' samples. Each CDR3 is given with its conserved first and last residue. The D gene is left open where the match is weak. The size field is filled for only some rows; it gives once, few, many or a size class.

size	V	J	D	DNA	CDR3
-	TRBV28	TRBJ1-5	TRBD1	TGTGCCAGCAGCCCAAGGCGGGGCAGGGGGATCAATCAGCCCCAGCATTTT	CASSPRRGRGINQPQHF
-	TRBV9	TRBJ2-5	-	TGTGCCAGCAGCGTAGGAGTCTGGGAAGAGACCCAGTACTTC	CASSVGVWEETQYF
-	TRBV19	TRBJ1-5	-	TGTGCCAGTAGTATGGGCCATTCTCGGACGTACCCTCAGCATTTT	CASSMGHSRTYPQHF
-	TRBV9	TRBJ2-3	-	TGTGCCAGCAGCCCCCCCGATCTTACGCAGTATTTT	CASSPPDLTQYF
-	TRBV7-3	TRBJ2-3	TRBD2	TGTGCCAGCAGCTTGGGACTAGCGGGAGGGCCCAGCACAGATACGCAGTATTTT	CASSLGLAGGPSTDTQYF
-	TRBV5-1	TRBJ1-1	-	TGCGCCAGCAGCTTGGCAGCAGGGCTGGAACAGACCGCTGAAGCTTTCTTT	CASSLAAGLEQTAEAFF
once	TRBV5-1	TRBJ1-1	-	TGCGCCAGCAGCTTGGGTCGGCGCAGGGGATCTGAAGCTTTCTTT	CASSLGRRRGSEAFF
-	TRBV10-2	TRBJ1-5	-	TGCGCCAGCACGGAAGGGGGGAATCAGCCCCAGCATTTT	CASTEGGNQPQHF
-	TRBV6-5	TRBJ2-7	-	TGTGCCAGCAGTTACTCGACTAACTACGAGCAGTACTTC	CASSYSTNYEQYF
-	TRBV5-4	TRBJ2-7	TRBD2	TGTGCCAGCAGCCTACTAGCGGGAGGGCCTTACGAGCAGTACTTC	CASSLLAGGPYEQYF
-	TRBV28	TRBJ2-5	-	TGTGCCAGCAGTCCTCGACTGCCCCTTCAAGAGACCCAGTACTTC	CASSPRLPLQETQYF
-	TRBV5-1	TRBJ2-3	-	TGCGCCAGCAGCTCCCGGACATTACTCGATACGCAGTATTTT	CASSSRTLLDTQYF
-	TRBV28	TRBJ2-3	-	TGTGCCAGCAGCCTTCTAGGAACGCAGTATTTT	CASSLLGTQYF
-	TRBV7-3	TRBJ2-6	-	TGTGCCAGCAGCTTAGGGGGCTCTGGGGCCAACGTCCTGACTTTC	CASSLGGSGANVLTF
once	TRBV5-6	TRBJ2-1	-	TGTGCCAGCAGCTCTCCGGGGACCACGGGGGATGAGCAGTTCTTC	CASSSPGTTGDEQFF
once	TRBV11-2	TRBJ2-7	-	TGTGCCAGCAGCTCCCGGACCACCTACGAGCAGTACTTC	CASSSRTTYEQYF
-	TRBV5-6	TRBJ1-2	TRBD1	TGTGCCAGCAGCTTGATGGGGACAGGGGATGGCTACACCTTC	CASSLMGTGDGYTF
-	TRBV9	TRBJ2-7	-	TGTGCCAGCAGCGCGGACGGTGGGGGTTACGAGCAGTACTTC	CASSADGGGYEQYF
-	TRBV7-9	TRBJ1-5	-	TGTGCCAGCAGCTTAGGGATCATGCCCCAGCATTTT	CASSLGIMPQHF
once	TRBV19	TRBJ2-5	TRBD1	TGTGCCAGTAGTCAGGGGGACACTTACATAGGCGAGACCCAGTACTTC	CASSQGDTYIGETQYF
-	TRBV2	TRBJ2-3	-	TGTGCCAGCAGTGATATGGGGGTAGATACGCAGTATTTT	CASSDMGVDTQYF
-	TRBV7-9	TRBJ2-7	-	TGTGCCACGGAGGGGCCGAAGTCAACCTACGAGCAGTACTTC	CATEGPKSTYEQYF
-	TRBV19	TRBJ1-5	TRBD1	TGTGCCAGTAGCCCCTTCTTACCGACAGGGAGCAATCAGCCCCAGCATTTT	CASSPFLPTGSNQPQHF
-	TRBV11-2	TRBJ2-5	TRBD2	TGTGCCAGCAGCTTAGAACTAGCGGGAAGAGAGACCCAGTACTTC	CASSLELAGRETQYF
-	TRBV9	TRBJ2-3	TRBD2	TGTGCCAGCACTAGCGGGAGGCGCGATTTCCGCACAGATACGCAGTATTTT	CASTSGRRDFRTDTQYF
-	TRBV5-6	TRBJ2-1	-	TGTGCCAGCAGCCCTCGGACTTACTACTCCTACAATGAGCAGTTCTTC	CASSPRTYYSYNEQFF
-	TRBV5-1	TRBJ2-7	-	TGCGCCAGCAGCTCGGTACGTAGTTCCTACGAGCAGTACTTC	CASSSVRSSYEQYF
-	TRBV28	TRBJ1-5	-	TGTGCCAGCAGTTACAGGATTACTAGCAATCAGCCCCAGCATTTT	CASSYRITSNQPQHF
-	TRBV5-6	TRBJ2-7	TRBD2	TGTGCCAGCAGCTCCGCGCAACTAGCGGGGAGCTCCTACGAGCAGTACTTC	CASSSAQLAGSSYEQYF
once	TRBV7-6	TRBJ2-7	TRBD2	TGTGCCAGCAGCTTCCCCGCCGGGACTAGCGAGAAGGGTGACGAGCAGTACTTC	CASSFPAGTSEKGDEQYF
-	TRBV9	TRBJ1-4	TRBD1	TGTGCCAGCAGCGCGGGAGCCGGACAGGGCTTCAATGAAAAACTGTTTTTT	CASSAGAGQGFNEKLFF
-	TRBV14	TRBJ2-5	-	TGTGCCAGCAGCCAAGAGTATAGGTTGACCCAGTACTTC	CASSQEYRLTQYF
once	TRBV5-1	TRBJ2-5	TRBD2	TGCGCCAGCAGCCCTAGCGGGAGCCCCAAGACCCAGTACTTC	CASSPSGSPKTQYF
-	TRBV4-2	TRBJ2-1	TRBD2	TGTGCCAGCAGCCAAGTCCGGGCCCTTAGCGGGGGAGACAATGAGCAGTTCTTC	CASSQVRALSGGDNEQFF
-	TRBV2	TRBJ1-1	-	TGTGCCAGCAGTCCGGGGGATGGGACGGTGAACACTGAAGCTTTCTTT	CASSPGDGTVNTEAFF
-	TRBV21-1	TRBJ2-4	-	TGTGCCAGCAGCCCGGGGACAGGGGGTCTCTCCATCAGAGCCAAAAACATTCAGTACTTC	CASSPGTGGLSIRAKNIQYF
-	TRBV27	TRBJ2-7	-	TGTGCCAGCAGTTTGGTGGGGGAAGGGCCCTACGAGCAGTACTTC	CASSLVGEGPYEQYF
-	TRBV5-1	TRBJ2-7	-	TGCGCCAGCAGACCCCCCATAGTGGGGAGTCTTAACGAGCAGTACTTC	CASRPPIVGSLNEQYF
-	TRBV29-1	TRBJ2-7	-	TGCAGCGTTGACGACGGCTACGAGCAGTACTTC	CSVDDGYEQYF
-	TRBV5-6	TRBJ2-7	TRBD1	TGTGCCAGCAGCTTGGGACAGGGCTTTAGGGACGAGCAGTACTTC	CASSLGQGFRDEQYF
-	TRBV23-1	TRBJ1-1	-	TGCGCCAGCAGTCAAAAGAGGTCCAGGGGCGCGGACACTGAAGCTTTCTTT	CASSQKRSRGADTEAFF
few	TRBV2	TRBJ1-1	-	TGTGCCAGCAGTGCCGGGACGACTGAAGCTTTCTTT	CASSAGTTEAFF
once	TRBV5-1	TRBJ1-1	TRBD1	TGCGCCAGCAGCTATGGACAGGGGAGCACTGAAGCTTTCTTT	CASSYGQGSTEAFF
-	TRBV27	TRBJ1-5	-	TGTGCCAGCAGTTATTCCCCGGGCAATCAGCCCCAGCATTTT	CASSYSPGNQPQHF
-	TRBV7-6	TRBJ2-6	TRBD1	TGTGCCAGCAGCCTACGGCCGGGACAGGGGTACTCTGGGGCCAACGTCCTGACTTTC	CASSLRPGQGYSGANVLTF
once	TRBV6-5	TRBJ2-2	-	TGTGCCAGCAGTTACAGTACCGGGGAGCTGTTTTTT	CASSYSTGELFF
-	TRBV7-9	TRBJ2-1	TRBD1	TGTGCCAGCAGCTCGCAGGGACAGGGTGGAAATGAGCAGTTCTTC	CASSSQGQGGNEQFF
-	TRBV4-3	TRBJ2-7	-	TGCGCCAGCAGCCCTGGGCGGGGCAGCTACGAGCAGTACTTC	CASSPGRGSYEQYF
-	TRBV4-1	TRBJ1-5	-	TGCGCCAGCAGCCATCGCGACAGCAATCAGCCCCAGCATTTT	CASSHRDSNQPQHF
-	TRBV18	TRBJ2-7	-	TGTGCCAGCTCACCAGGAGAGGGGCTAAAACTTTCCTACGAGCAGTACTTC	CASSPGEGLKLSYEQYF
-	TRBV6-1	TRBJ2-2	-	TGTGCCAGCAGCCGGGGCCAGGCCGGGGAGCTGTTTTTT	CASSRGQAGELFF
-	TRBV7-3	TRBJ2-1	TRBD1	TGTGCCAGCAGCCCCCGGACAGGGGGCTCCTACAATGAGCAGTTCTTC	CASSPRTGGSYNEQFF
-	TRBV29-1	TRBJ2-1	TRBD2	TGCAGCGTGGAGGGACTAGCGGGAGGTCTCTCCTACAATGAGCAGTTCTTC	CSVEGLAGGLSYNEQFF